The 30 T cell receptor beta chains given below trace back to one sample, sequenced in a study of brain T cells in children with intractable seizures (dated by TCRdb to the early 2020s). The sample's time point label is to be understood as: blood from clinic visit 5 months post-surgery; TSC patient then seizure free. The method behind the library was the immunoSEQ multiplex PCR assay. Sourced from immuneACCESS, this table was stored by TCRdb with only in-frame sequences that have V and J called. A share of the clones is absent; for the studies checked, an unresolved V gene accounts for under half, and the remainder has no known explanation. The sample records approximately 330,000 clones, 93% of which are singletons. About 5.8% of the sample is taken by the ten largest. Sequenced material: peripheral blood, taken around 5 months after surgery. These receptors were collected from a boy younger than two with tuberous sclerosis and intractable seizures.

V and J are TRBV28 and TRBJ2-3; TRBD2 matches 7 bases. CDR3 size: 16 residues. J gave up 3 bases and V 2 bases, and 8 bases lay outside the gene matches. CDR1 and CDR2 from the germline V gene are MDHEN and SYDVKM. The CDR3: CASSLTAGEGTDTQYF. CDR3 nucleotides: TGTGCCAGCAGTTTAACGGCGGGAGAGGGGACAGATACGCAGTATTTT.

The CDR3 sequence is CATSRETAVGAIGNTIYF. Here the CDR3 DNA reads TGTGCCACCAGCAGAGAGACCGCCGTTGGGGCTATTGGAAACACCATATATTTT. The chain is built from TRBV15 and TRBJ1-3; D possibly corresponds to TRBD1 (5 bases). The CDR3 spans 18 residues. Germline loops: CDR1 LNHNV, CDR2 YYDKDF (reference sequence). Between the trimmed V and J ends, which lost 0 bases and 3 bases, there was a span of 18 bases.

This sequence joins TRBV6-4 and TRBJ2-3; weak D call: TRBD2 (6 bases). V lost 9 bases and J lost 2, with 18 bases in between. The CDR3 has 15 amino acids. Germline lookup yields CDR1 MRHNA and CDR2 SNTAGT. The CDR3 nucleotides read TGTGCCAGGACTTTGGGGACTCAACTCACAGATACGCAGTATTTT. It translates to CARTLGTQLTDTQYF.

The chain has TRBV29-1 and TRBJ2-5; D perhaps matches TRBD2 (7 bases). CDR1 and CDR2 (germline): SQVTM, ANQGSEA. This CDR3 is built from 13 residues. The CDR3 loop reads CAHGGTTQETQYF. CDR3 nucleotides: TGCGCCCACGGGGGGACAACCCAAGAGACCCAGTACTTC.

This clone was detected once. J is TRBJ1-4 and V is TRBV18, with D uncertain. This CDR3 region has 18 residues. Trimming pared 1 base from V and 1 base from J, leaving 16 bases between. Germline CDR1 and CDR2: KGHSH and LQKENI. The CDR3 loop is CASSPQRMGRETNEKLFF. CDR3 DNA: TGTGCCAGCTCACCACAGCGGATGGGTCGGGAAACTAATGAAAAACTGTTTTTT.

The chain links TRBV19 to TRBJ1-4; D gene uncertain. The V gene's germline CDR1 is LNHDA and CDR2 SQIVND (reference sequence). The V gene lost 7 bases and the J gene lost 8 bases, with 14 bases spanning the gap. The CDR3 covers 13 residues. The CDR3 DNA follows: TGTGCCAGTAAGTCGAGGTGGGAGGAAAAACTGTTTTTT. This translates into CASKSRWEEKLFF.

The genes are TRBV3-1 (or the pseudogene TRBV3-2) and TRBJ1-6, with D possibly matching TRBD1 (6 bases). Between the trimmed V and J ends, which lost 4 bases and 9 bases, there was a span of 10 bases. The V gene's germline CDR1 is LGHDT and CDR2 YNNKEL (reference sequence). CDR3 length: 13 amino acids. CDR3 nucleotides: TGTGCCAGCAGCCCCCAGGGGCGTTCACCCCTCCACTTT. Translated: CASSPQGRSPLHF.

This clone was found once. The V gene is TRBV19, the J gene TRBJ2-6, with D unclear. Germline V gene lookup returns CDR1 LNHDA and CDR2 SQIVND (reference sequence). The CDR3 consists of 14 residues. V was cut by 6 bases and J by 0 bases, with 6 bases left in between. CDR3 region: CASSRSSGANVLTF. For the CDR3, the DNA is TGTGCCAGTAGCAGAAGCTCTGGGGCCAACGTCCTGACTTTC.

The chain links TRBV5-1 to TRBJ1-1; D remains ambiguous. CDR3 size: 12 residues. The germline V gene has CDR1 SGHRS and CDR2 YFSETQ. The V end was cut by 4 bases, the J end by 4 bases, with 8 bases between. The chain's CDR3 is CASSHPSTEAFF. In nucleotides, the CDR3 is TGCGCCAGCAGCCACCCCAGCACTGAAGCTTTCTTT. Filled out from reference TRBV5-1 and TRBJ1-1, the complete variable domain reads KAGVTQTPRYLIKTRGQQVTLSCSPISGHRSVSWYQQTPGQGLQFLFEYFSETQRNKGNFPGRFSGRQFSNSRSEMNVSTLELGDSALYLCASSHPSTEAFFGQGTRLTVV.

The V gene is TRBV28, the J gene TRBJ2-3; 15 positions agree with TRBD2. Per the germline V gene, CDR1 is MDHEN and CDR2 is SYDVKM. The CDR3 has 17 amino acids. After removal of 4 bases from V and 1 base from J, the junction contained 3 bases not matched to a gene. For the CDR3, the DNA is TGTGCCAGCAGTTGGACTAGCGGGAGGGTCGGCACAGATACGCAGTATTTT. Its protein product is CASSWTSGRVGTDTQYF.

The genes are TRBV11-2 and TRBJ2-3; D might be TRBD2 (6 bases). In germline, CDR1 is SGHAT, CDR2 FQNNGV. The CDR3 runs 16 residues. V lost 2 bases and J 6 bases, leaving 18 bases between the germline ends. This CDR3 reads CASSLSTGRSVDTQYF. Written as DNA, the CDR3 is TGTGCCAGCAGCTTATCGACGGGGAGGAGTGTGGATACGCAGTATTTT.

This chain joins TRBV9 and TRBJ2-1; TRBD2 agrees at 7 bases. Germline V CDR1 and CDR2: SGDLS, YYNGEE. This CDR3 spans 14 amino acids. V shed 4 bases and J 5 bases; nucleotides not matched to a gene: 6. The CDR3 nucleotides are TGTGCCAGCAGCCCGGGACTAAGAGACAATGAGCAGTTCTTC. Protein product: CASSPGLRDNEQFF.

The V call is TRBV7-9, the J call TRBJ2-7; 12 bases are a match to TRBD2. The CDR3 consists of 19 residues. V lost 1 base and J lost 0; bases outside the gene matches: 10. Germline-derived CDR1 and CDR2 are SEHNR and FQNEAQ (reference sequence). The CDR3: CASSLGRTSGKINSYEQYF. DNA of the CDR3: TGTGCCAGCAGCTTAGGGAGGACTAGCGGGAAAATTAACTCCTACGAGCAGTACTTC. Based on the CDR3 plus reference TRBV7-9 and TRBJ2-7, the full variable domain is DTGVSQNPRHKITKRGQNVTFRCDPISEHNRLYWYRQTLGQGPEFLTYFQNEAQLEKSRLLSDRFSAERPKGSFSTLEIQRTEQGDSAMYLCASSLGRTSGKINSYEQYFGPGTRLTVT.

This chain connects TRBV7-8 to TRBJ1-2; 7 bases are a match to TRBD1. Germline V gene data show CDR1 as SGHVS and CDR2 as FQNEAQ. The trim removed 1 base at V and 7 bases at J, leaving 6 bases unmatched. The CDR3 covers 14 residues. DNA of the CDR3: TGTGCCAGCAGCTTAGACAGGGGCTTTGCTGGCTACACCTTC. Protein: CASSLDRGFAGYTF. The whole variable domain, filled in from reference TRBV7-8 and TRBJ1-2, reads GAGVSQSPRYKVAKRGQDVALRCDPISGHVSLFWYQQALGQGPEFLTYFQNEAQLDKSGLPSDRFFAERPEGSVSTLKIQRTQQEDSAVYLCASSLDRGFAGYTFGSGTRLTVV.

This chain joins TRBV2 and TRBJ2-1, with 16 bases aligning to TRBD2. This CDR3 contains 18 residues. The V gene end was trimmed by 4 bases and the J gene end by 6 bases; junction bases not matched to a gene: 9. Per germline, CDR1 SNHLY and CDR2 FYNNEI. The CDR3 DNA reads TGTGCCAGCAGTGGAACGGGACTAGCGGGAGGGCCGGCCAATGAGCAGTTCTTC. Translation: CASSGTGLAGGPANEQFF.

The chain joins TRBV7-9 to TRBJ1-1; 11 nucleotides line up with TRBD1. The CDR3 is made up of 14 amino acids. Germline-derived CDR1 and CDR2 are SEHNR and FQNEAQ (reference sequence). The V segment lost 5 bases and the J segment 5 bases; nucleotides outside the gene matches: 4. This CDR3 reads CASSRTGGGTEAFF. For the CDR3, the DNA is TGTGCCAGCAGCAGGACAGGGGGCGGGACTGAAGCTTTCTTT.

J is TRBJ1-2 and V is TRBV5-6; D unclear. Per the germline V gene, CDR1 is SGHDT and CDR2 is YYEEEE. Trimming removed 0 bases at V and 13 bases at J, with 13 bases between. The CDR3 is 12 amino acids. The CDR3 loop reads CASSLGALQTTF. The CDR3 DNA follows: TGTGCCAGCAGCTTGGGAGCTCTCCAGACCACCTTC.

The chain links TRBV29-1 to TRBJ2-1; unclear D gene. The germline V and J ends were trimmed by 6 bases and 2 bases, with 11 bases remaining between them. Germline CDR1 is SQVTM and CDR2 is ANQGSEA. The CDR3 runs 13 residues. In nucleotides, the CDR3 is TGCAGCGTCTGCACCCCAACCTACAATGAGCAGTTCTTC. It is translated as CSVCTPTYNEQFF.

This clone was recorded once. The chain recombines TRBV7-3 with TRBJ2-6, with D possibly being TRBD2 (5 bases). Germline CDR1 reads SGHTA; CDR2 reads FQGTGA. The CDR3 contains 17 residues. Deletions cut 5 bases from V and 0 bases from J, with 14 bases between. The CDR3 DNA reads TGTGCCAGCAGCCAAAGTGGAGGAGCCTCTGGGGCCAACGTCCTGACTTTC. This sequence encodes CASSQSGGASGANVLTF.

This chain joins TRBV5-1 and TRBJ1-2, with 7 bases matching TRBD1. CDR1 SGHRS and CDR2 YFSETQ come from the germline V gene. The CDR3 runs 14 residues. V lost 1 base, J lost 5 bases, and 5 bases stayed unmatched. CDR3 in DNA: TGCGCCAGCAGCTTGACGCAGGGGGGATATGGCTACACCTTC. Residues: CASSLTQGGYGYTF.

The chain uses TRBV30 and TRBJ2-7, with 7 nucleotides matching TRBD2. The CDR3 runs 13 residues. The V gene's germline CDR1 is GTSNPN and CDR2 SVGIG (reference sequence). The V segment lost 3 bases and the J segment 2 bases; nucleotides outside the gene matches: 4. Written as DNA, the CDR3 is TGTGCCTGGAGCTCGAGCGGGGCCTACGAGCAGTACTTC. This encodes CAWSSSGAYEQYF.

V is TRBV6-6 and J is TRBJ2-2, with D unresolved. V gave up 2 bases and J gave up 6 bases, with 13 bases separating them. The CDR3 has 15 residues. The germline gives CDR1 MNHNY, CDR2 SVGAGI (reference sequence). DNA for the CDR3: TGTGCCAGCAGTTACCGCTCATTTGGTGCCGGGGAGCTGTTTTTT. This gives the protein CASSYRSFGAGELFF.

The rearrangement uses TRBV24-1 and TRBJ2-3, with 8 bases fitting TRBD2. The germline V gene has CDR1 KGHDR and CDR2 SFDVKD. The CDR3 extends over 16 amino acids. The V segment lost 0 bases and the J segment 2 bases; nucleotides outside the gene matches: 3. The CDR3 DNA sequence: TGTGCCACCAGTGATTTGGCGGGAGGAAACACAGATACGCAGTATTTT. It specifies CATSDLAGGNTDTQYF.

This clone was recorded a few times. The V gene is TRBV21-1, the J gene TRBJ1-5. TRBV21-1 has pseudogene status. The CDR3 is 8 amino acids. The CDR3 here is CAWQPQHF. The CDR3 DNA is TGTGCCTGGCAGCCCCAGCATTTT.

The chain is built from TRBV7-9 and TRBJ1-2, with D perhaps matching TRBD1 (6 bases). V shed 6 bases and J shed 7 bases, with 12 bases lying between them. In germline, CDR1 is SEHNR, CDR2 FQNEAQ (reference sequence). The CDR3 sequence is 12 residues long. The CDR3 spells CASSDTGSGYTF. DNA for the CDR3: TGTGCCAGCAGTGATACAGGGAGTGGCTACACCTTC.

This clone was detected a few times. The chain has TRBV12-5 and TRBJ1-1; no definite D call. CDR3 size: 12 residues. The germline V gene has CDR1 LGHNT and CDR2 FRNRAP. Trimming removed 4 bases at V and 5 bases at J, with 8 bases between. The CDR3 nucleotides are TGTGCTAGTGGTTACGGGATAACTGAAGCTTTCTTT. It is translated as CASGYGITEAFF.

This chain uses TRBV25-1 with TRBJ2-1; TRBD2 matches 11 bases. Per germline, CDR1 MGHDK and CDR2 SYGVNS. The V and J ends lost 8 bases and 7 bases, in that order; junction bases with no gene match: 10. The CDR3 has 15 residues. In nucleotides, the CDR3 is TGTGCCAGCGCAGACTTAGCGGGAGGGCCGAATGAGCAGTTCTTC. Translating gives CASADLAGGPNEQFF.

This chain links TRBV30 with TRBJ1-1; perhaps TRBD1 as D (5 bases). Germline assignment: CDR1 GTSNPN and CDR2 SVGIG (reference sequence). Deletions cut 4 bases from V and 2 bases from J, with 11 bases between. CDR3 length: 13 amino acids. The CDR3 DNA sequence: TGTGCCTGGAACTGGGGGGGAAACACTGAAGCTTTCTTT. Its translation: CAWNWGGNTEAFF.

The genes are TRBV19 and TRBJ2-5; 10 bases match TRBD2. The germline gives CDR1 LNHDA, CDR2 SQIVND (reference sequence). The CDR3 runs to 16 residues. V shed 1 base and J 2 bases; nucleotides not matched to a gene: 4. The CDR3 DNA is TGTGCCAGTAGTATAGGGGGACTAGCGACGCAAGAGACCCAGTACTTC. Translated, it gives CASSIGGLATQETQYF.

CDR3 DNA: TGTGCCAGCAGCTGGGACGGGAGAGCGGGGGGGAATGAGCAGTTCTTC. This gives the protein CASSWDGRAGGNEQFF. The V and J genes are TRBV11-2 and TRBJ2-1; 10 nucleotides agree with TRBD2. The CDR3 totals 16 residues. With V trimmed by 4 bases and J by 7 bases, 10 bases remained unmatched. Germline lookup yields CDR1 SGHAT and CDR2 FQNNGV.